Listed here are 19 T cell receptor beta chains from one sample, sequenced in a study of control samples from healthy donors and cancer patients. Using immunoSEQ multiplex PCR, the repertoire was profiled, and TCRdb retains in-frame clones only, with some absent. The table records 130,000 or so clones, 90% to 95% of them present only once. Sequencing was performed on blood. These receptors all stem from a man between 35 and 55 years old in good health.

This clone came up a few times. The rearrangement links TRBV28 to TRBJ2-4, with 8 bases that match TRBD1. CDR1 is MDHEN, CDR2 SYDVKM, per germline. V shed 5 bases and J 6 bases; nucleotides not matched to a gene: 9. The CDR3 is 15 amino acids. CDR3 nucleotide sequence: TGTGCCAGCAGTCAACCGGACAGGGTGGGAAACATTCAGTACTTC. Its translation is CASSQPDRVGNIQYF. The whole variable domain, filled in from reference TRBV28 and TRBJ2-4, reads DVKVTQSSRYLVKRTGEKVFLECVQDMDHENMFWYRQDPGLGLRLIYFSYDVKMKEKGDIPEGYSVSREKKERFSLILESASTNQTSMYLCASSQPDRVGNIQYFGAGTRLSVL.

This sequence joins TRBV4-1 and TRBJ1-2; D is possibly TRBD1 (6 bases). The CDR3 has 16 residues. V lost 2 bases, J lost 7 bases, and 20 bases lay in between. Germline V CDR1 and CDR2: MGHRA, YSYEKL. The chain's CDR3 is CASSQPLQTGQGGYTF. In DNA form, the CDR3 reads TGCGCCAGCAGCCAACCCTTGCAGACAGGTCAGGGTGGCTACACCTTC.

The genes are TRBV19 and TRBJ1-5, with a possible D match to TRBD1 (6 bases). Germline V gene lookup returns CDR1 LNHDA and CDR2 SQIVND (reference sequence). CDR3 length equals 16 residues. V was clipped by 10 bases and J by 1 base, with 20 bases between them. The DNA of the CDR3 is TGTGCCAAAAAGGACAGAAAAACGAGGAGCAATCAGCCCCAGCATTTT. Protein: CAKKDRKTRSNQPQHF.

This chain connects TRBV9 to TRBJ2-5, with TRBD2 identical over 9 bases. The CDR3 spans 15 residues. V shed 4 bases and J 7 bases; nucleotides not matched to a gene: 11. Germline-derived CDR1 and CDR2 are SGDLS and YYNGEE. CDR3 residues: CASSQQAGGQGTQYF. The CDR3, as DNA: TGTGCCAGCAGCCAACAAGCGGGAGGTCAGGGGACCCAGTACTTC.

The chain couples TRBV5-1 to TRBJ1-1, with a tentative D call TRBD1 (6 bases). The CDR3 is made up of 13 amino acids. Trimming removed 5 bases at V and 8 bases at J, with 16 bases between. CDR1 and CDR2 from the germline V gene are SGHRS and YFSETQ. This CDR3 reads CASSEGPGAEAFF. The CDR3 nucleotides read TGCGCCAGCAGTGAAGGACCAGGGGCGGAAGCTTTCTTT.

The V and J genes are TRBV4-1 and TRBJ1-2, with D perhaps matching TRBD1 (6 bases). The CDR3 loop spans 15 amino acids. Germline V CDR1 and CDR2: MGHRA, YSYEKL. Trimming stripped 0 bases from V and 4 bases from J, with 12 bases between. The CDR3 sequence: CASSQERGALYGYTF. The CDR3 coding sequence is TGCGCCAGCAGCCAAGAAAGGGGGGCCCTCTATGGCTACACCTTC.

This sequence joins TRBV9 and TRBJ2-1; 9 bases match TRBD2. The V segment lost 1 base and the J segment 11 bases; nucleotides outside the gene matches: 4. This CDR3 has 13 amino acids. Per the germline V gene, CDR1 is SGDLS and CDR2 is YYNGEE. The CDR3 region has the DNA TGTGCCAGCAGCGTAATCGCTAGCGGGAAGCAGTTCTTC. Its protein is CASSVIASGKQFF.

For the CDR3, the DNA is TGTGCCAGCAGGCATAGCAATCAGCCCCAGCATTTT. The encoded protein is CASRHSNQPQHF. The V call is TRBV28, the J call TRBJ1-5, with D unresolved. The CDR3 extends over 12 amino acids. Looked up from germline, CDR1 is MDHEN and CDR2 is SYDVKM. V was pared by 6 bases and J by 0 bases, with 3 bases between. Combining the CDR3 with reference TRBV28 and TRBJ1-5 gives the whole variable domain DVKVTQSSRYLVKRTGEKVFLECVQDMDHENMFWYRQDPGLGLRLIYFSYDVKMKEKGDIPEGYSVSREKKERFSLILESASTNQTSMYLCASRHSNQPQHFGDGTRLSIL.

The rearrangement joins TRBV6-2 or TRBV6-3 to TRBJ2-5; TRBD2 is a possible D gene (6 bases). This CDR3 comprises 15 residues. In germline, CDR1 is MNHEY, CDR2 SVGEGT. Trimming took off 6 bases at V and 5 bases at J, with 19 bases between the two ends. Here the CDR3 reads CASSVRDFWGETQYF. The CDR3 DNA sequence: TGTGCCAGCAGCGTCAGGGACTTTTGGGGGGAGACCCAGTACTTC.

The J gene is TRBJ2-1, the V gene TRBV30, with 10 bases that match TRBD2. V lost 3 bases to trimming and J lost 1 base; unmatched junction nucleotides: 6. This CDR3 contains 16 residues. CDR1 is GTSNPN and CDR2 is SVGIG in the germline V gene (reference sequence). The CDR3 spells CAWRSGRASSYNEQFF. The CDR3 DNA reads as TGTGCCTGGAGAAGCGGGAGGGCCTCTTCCTACAATGAGCAGTTCTTC.

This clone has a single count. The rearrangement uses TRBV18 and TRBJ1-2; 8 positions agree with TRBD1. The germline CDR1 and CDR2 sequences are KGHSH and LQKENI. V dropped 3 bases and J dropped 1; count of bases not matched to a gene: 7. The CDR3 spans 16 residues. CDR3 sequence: CASSPRLTGDNYGYTF. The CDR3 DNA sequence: TGTGCCAGCTCACCTCGTTTGACAGGGGATAACTATGGCTACACCTTC. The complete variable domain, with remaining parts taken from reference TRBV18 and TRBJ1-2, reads NAGVMQNPRHLVRRRGQEARLRCSPMKGHSHVYWYRQLPEEGLKFMVYLQKENIIDESGMPKERFSAEFPKEGPSILRIQQVVRGDSAAYFCASSPRLTGDNYGYTFGSGTRLTVV.

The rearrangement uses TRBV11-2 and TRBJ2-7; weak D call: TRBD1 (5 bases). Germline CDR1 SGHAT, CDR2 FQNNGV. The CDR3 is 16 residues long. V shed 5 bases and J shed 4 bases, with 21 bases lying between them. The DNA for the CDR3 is TGTGCCAGCAGCGAACCGGAGACAGAGAAAGAATACGAGCAGTACTTC. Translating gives CASSEPETEKEYEQYF.

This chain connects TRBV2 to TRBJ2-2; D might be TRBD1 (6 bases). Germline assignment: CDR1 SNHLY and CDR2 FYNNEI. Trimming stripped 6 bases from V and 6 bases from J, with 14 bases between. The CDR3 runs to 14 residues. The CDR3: CASSGLQGSGELFF. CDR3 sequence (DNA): TGTGCCAGCAGCGGATTACAGGGTTCCGGGGAGCTGTTTTTT.

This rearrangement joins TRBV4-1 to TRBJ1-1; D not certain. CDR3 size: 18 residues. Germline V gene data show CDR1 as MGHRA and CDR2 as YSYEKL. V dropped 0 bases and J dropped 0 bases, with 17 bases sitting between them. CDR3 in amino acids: CASSQEGARKDLNTEAFF. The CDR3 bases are TGCGCCAGCAGCCAAGAAGGCGCCAGAAAAGACTTGAACACTGAAGCTTTCTTT.

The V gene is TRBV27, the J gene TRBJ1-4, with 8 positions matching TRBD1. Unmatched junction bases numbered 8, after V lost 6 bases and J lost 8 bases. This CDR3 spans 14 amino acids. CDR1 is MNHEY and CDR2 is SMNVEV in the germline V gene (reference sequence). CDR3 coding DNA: TGTGCCAGCAGACCGATACAGGGGGAAGAAAAACTGTTTTTT. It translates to CASRPIQGEEKLFF.

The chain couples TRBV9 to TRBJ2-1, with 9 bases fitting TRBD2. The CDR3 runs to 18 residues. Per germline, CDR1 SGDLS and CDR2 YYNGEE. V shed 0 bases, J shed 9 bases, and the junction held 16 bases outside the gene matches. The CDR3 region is CASSVESGSSGALGEQFF. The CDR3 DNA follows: TGTGCCAGCAGCGTAGAGTCTGGTTCTAGCGGGGCTTTAGGTGAGCAGTTCTTC.

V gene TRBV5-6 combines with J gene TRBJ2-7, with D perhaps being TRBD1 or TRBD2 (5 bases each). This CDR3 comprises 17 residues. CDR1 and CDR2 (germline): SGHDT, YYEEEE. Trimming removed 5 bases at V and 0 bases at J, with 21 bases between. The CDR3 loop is CASRELTGASSSYEQYF. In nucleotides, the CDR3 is TGTGCCAGCAGGGAATTAACCGGGGCGTCGAGCTCCTACGAGCAGTACTTC.

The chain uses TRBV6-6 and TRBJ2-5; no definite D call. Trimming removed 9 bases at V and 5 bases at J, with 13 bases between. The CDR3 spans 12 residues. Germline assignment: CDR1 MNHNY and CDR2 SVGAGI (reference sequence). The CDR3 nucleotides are TGTGCCAGGAAAGGACCACAGGAGACCCAGTACTTC. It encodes CARKGPQETQYF.

This CDR3 is CAWSVSDGYTF. The CDR3, as DNA: TGTGCCTGGAGTGTATCAGATGGCTACACCTTC. The rearrangement uses TRBV30 and TRBJ1-2; no firm D call. The CDR3 runs 11 residues. The germline V gene encodes CDR1 GTSNPN and CDR2 SVGIG (reference sequence). With 0 bases removed from V and 6 bases from J, the gap between germline ends came to 5 bases.